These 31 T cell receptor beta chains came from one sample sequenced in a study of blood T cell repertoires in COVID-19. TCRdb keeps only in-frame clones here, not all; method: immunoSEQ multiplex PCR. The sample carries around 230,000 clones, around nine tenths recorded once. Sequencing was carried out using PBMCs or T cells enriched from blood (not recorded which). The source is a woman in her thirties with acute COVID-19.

CDR3 region: CASSLEKRSNGYTF. The CDR3 DNA sequence: TGTGCCAGCAGCCTCGAGAAGCGATCCAATGGCTACACCTTC. This chain joins TRBV7-9 and TRBJ1-2, with unresolved D. Germline CDR1 is SEHNR and CDR2 is FQNEAQ (reference sequence). There are 14 residues in the CDR3. The V end was cut by 5 bases, the J end by 6 bases, with 16 bases between.

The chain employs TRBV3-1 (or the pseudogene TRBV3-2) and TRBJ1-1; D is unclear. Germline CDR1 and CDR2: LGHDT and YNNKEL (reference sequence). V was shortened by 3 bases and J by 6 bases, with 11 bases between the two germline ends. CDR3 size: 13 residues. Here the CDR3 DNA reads TGTGCCAGCAGCCATCGGGGTAATGCTGAAGCTTTCTTT. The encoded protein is CASSHRGNAEAFF.

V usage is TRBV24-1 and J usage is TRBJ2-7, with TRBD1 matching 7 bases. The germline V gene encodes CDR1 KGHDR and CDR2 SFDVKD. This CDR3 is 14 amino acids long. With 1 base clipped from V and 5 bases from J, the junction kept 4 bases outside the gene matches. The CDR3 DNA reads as TGTGCCACCAGTGATTTACAGACAGGGAACGAGCAGTACTTC. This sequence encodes CATSDLQTGNEQYF.

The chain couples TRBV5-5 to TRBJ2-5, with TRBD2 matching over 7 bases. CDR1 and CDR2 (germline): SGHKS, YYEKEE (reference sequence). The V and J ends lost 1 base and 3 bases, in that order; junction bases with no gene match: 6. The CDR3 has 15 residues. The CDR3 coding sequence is TGTGCCAGCAGCTTGTGGCGGGGGATGGAAGAGACCCAGTACTTC. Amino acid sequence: CASSLWRGMEETQYF. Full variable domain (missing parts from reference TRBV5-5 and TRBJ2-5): DAGVTQSPTHLIKTRGQQVTLRCSPISGHKSVSWYQQVLGQGPQFIFQYYEKEERGRGNFPDRFSARQFPNYSSELNVNALLLGDSALYLCASSLWRGMEETQYFGPGTRLLVL.

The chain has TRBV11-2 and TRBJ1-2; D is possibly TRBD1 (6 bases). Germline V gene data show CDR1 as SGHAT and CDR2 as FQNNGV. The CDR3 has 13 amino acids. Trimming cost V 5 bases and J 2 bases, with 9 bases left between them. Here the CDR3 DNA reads TGTGCCAGCAGCCCAGGGGCCAACTATGGCTACACCTTC. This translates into CASSPGANYGYTF.

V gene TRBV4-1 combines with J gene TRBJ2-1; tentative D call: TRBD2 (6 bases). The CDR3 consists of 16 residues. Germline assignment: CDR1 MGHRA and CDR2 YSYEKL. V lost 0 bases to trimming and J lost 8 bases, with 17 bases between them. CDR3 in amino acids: CASSQDVRGKGYEQFF. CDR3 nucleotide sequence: TGCGCCAGCAGCCAAGATGTACGGGGGAAGGGCTATGAGCAGTTCTTC.

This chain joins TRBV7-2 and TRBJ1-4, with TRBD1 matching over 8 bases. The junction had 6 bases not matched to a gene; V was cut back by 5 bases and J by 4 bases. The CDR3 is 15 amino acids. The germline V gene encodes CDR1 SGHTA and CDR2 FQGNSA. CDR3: CASSTRQGSNEKLFF. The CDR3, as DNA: TGTGCCAGCAGCACTCGACAGGGGAGTAATGAAAAACTGTTTTTT.

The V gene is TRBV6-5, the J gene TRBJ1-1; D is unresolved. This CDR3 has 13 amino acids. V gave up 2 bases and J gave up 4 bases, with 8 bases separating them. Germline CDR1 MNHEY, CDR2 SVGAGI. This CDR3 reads CASSYGGITEAFF. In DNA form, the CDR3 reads TGTGCCAGCAGTTACGGAGGTATCACTGAAGCTTTCTTT.

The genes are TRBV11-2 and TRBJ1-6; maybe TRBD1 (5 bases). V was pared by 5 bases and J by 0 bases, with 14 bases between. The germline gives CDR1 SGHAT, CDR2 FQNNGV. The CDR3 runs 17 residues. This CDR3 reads CASSTTQGSSYNSPLHF. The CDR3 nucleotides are TGTGCCAGCAGCACGACCCAGGGATCCTCCTATAATTCACCCCTCCACTTT.

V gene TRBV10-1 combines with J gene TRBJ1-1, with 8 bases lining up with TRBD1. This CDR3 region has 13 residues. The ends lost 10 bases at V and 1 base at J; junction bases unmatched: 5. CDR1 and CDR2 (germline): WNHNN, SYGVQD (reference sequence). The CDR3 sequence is CATQQGGNTEAFF. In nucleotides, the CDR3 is TGCGCCACCCAACAGGGGGGGAACACTGAAGCTTTCTTT.

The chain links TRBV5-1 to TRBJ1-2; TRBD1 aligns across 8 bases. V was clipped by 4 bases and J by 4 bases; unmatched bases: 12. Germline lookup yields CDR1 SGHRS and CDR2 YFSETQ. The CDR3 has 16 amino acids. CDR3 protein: CASSPTGQGQSYGYTF. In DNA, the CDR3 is TGCGCCAGCAGCCCGACCGGACAGGGTCAAAGCTATGGCTACACCTTC.

This chain's CDR3 is CASSPPGQGREQYF. DNA of the CDR3: TGTGCCAGCAGCCCCCCCGGTCAGGGGCGCGAGCAGTACTTC. This rearrangement joins TRBV5-5 to TRBJ2-7, with D perhaps TRBD1 (6 bases). The CDR3 spans 14 residues. The V end was cut by 4 bases, the J end by 6 bases, with 17 bases between. Germline CDR1 is SGHKS and CDR2 is YYEKEE (reference sequence).

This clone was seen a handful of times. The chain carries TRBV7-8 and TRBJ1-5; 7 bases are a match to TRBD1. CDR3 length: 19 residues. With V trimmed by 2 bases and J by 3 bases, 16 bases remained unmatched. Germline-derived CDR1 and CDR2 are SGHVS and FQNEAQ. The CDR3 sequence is CASSLFRFRGTQDNQPQHF. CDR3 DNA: TGTGCCAGCAGCTTATTTCGTTTCAGGGGGACACAAGACAATCAGCCCCAGCATTTT. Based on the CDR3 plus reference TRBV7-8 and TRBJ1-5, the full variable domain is GAGVSQSPRYKVAKRGQDVALRCDPISGHVSLFWYQQALGQGPEFLTYFQNEAQLDKSGLPSDRFFAERPEGSVSTLKIQRTQQEDSAVYLCASSLFRFRGTQDNQPQHFGDGTRLSIL.

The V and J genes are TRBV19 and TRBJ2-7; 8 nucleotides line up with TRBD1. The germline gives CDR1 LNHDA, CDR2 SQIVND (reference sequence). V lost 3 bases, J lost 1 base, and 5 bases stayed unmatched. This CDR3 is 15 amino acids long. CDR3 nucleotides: TGTGCCAGTAGTATTCGGACAGGGACTTCCTACGAGCAGTACTTC. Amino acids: CASSIRTGTSYEQYF.

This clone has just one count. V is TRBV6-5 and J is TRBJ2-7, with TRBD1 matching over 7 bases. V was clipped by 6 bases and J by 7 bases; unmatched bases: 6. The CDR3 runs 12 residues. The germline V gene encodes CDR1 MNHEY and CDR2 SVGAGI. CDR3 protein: CASSPTGLEQYF. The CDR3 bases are TGTGCCAGCAGCCCGACAGGGCTTGAGCAGTACTTC.

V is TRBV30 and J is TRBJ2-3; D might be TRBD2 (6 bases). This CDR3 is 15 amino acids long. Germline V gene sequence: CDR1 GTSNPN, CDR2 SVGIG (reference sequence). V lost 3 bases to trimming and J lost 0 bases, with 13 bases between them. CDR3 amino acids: CAWSTGTGSTDTQYF. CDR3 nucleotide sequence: TGTGCCTGGAGCACCGGGACTGGAAGCACAGATACGCAGTATTTT.

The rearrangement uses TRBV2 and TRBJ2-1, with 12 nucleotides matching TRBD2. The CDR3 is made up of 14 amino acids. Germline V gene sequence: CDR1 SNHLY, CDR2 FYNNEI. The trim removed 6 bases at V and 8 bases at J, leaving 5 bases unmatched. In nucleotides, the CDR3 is TGTGCCAGCAGCCCTAGCGGGGGGGGGTATGAGCAGTTCTTC. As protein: CASSPSGGGYEQFF.

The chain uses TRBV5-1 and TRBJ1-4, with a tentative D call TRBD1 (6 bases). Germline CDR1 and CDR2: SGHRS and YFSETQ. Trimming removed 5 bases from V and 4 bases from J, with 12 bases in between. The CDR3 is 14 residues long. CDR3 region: CASREWTDNEKLFF. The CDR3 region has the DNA TGCGCCAGCAGGGAATGGACAGATAATGAAAAACTGTTTTTT.

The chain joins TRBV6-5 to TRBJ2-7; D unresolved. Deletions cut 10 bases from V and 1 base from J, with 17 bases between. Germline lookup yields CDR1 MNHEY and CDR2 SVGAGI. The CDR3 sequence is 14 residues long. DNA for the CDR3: TGTGCCACCTCGTGGAGTTTCGGTTCCTACGAGCAGTACTTC. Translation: CATSWSFGSYEQYF.

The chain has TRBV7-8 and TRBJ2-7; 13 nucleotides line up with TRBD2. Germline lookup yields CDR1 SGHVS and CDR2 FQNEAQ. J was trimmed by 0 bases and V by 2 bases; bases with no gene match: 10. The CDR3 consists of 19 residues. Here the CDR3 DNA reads TGTGCCAGCAGCTTAAGGACTAGCGGGGGCATTCCCCTCTCCTACGAGCAGTACTTC. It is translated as CASSLRTSGGIPLSYEQYF.

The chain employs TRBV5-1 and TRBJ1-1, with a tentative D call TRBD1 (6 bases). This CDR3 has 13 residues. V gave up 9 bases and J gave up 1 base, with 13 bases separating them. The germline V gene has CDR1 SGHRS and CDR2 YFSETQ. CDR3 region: CATTRGSNTEAFF. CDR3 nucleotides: TGCGCCACCACGAGGGGGTCGAACACTGAAGCTTTCTTT.

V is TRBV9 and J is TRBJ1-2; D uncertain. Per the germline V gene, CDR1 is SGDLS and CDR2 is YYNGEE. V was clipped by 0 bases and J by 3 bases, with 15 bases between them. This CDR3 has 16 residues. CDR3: CASSVGTASFYYGYTF. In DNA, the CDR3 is TGTGCCAGCAGCGTAGGAACAGCTTCGTTCTACTATGGCTACACCTTC.

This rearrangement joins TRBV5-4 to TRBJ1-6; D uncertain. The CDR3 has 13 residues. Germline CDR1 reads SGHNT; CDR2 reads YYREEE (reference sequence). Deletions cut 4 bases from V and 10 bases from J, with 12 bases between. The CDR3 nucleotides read TGTGCCAGCAGCCGGTATCTACAGTCACCCCTCCACTTT. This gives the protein CASSRYLQSPLHF.

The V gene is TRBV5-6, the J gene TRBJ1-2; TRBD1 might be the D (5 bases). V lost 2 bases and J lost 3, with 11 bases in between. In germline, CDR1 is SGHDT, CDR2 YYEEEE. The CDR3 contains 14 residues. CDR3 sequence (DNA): TGTGCCAGCAGCTTTCAAGGGGCCGACTATGGCTACACCTTC. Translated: CASSFQGADYGYTF.

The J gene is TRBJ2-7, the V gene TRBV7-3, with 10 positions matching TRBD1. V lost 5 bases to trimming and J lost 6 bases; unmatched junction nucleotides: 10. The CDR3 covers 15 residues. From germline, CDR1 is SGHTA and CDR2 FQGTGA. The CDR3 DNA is TGTGCCAGCAGCCCAACCGGGACAGGGGATTTCGAGCAGTACTTC. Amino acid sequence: CASSPTGTGDFEQYF.

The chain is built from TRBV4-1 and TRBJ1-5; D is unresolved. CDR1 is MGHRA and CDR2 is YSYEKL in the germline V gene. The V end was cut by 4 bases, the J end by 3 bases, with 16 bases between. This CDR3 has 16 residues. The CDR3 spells CASSPRFLGDNQPQHF. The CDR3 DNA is TGCGCCAGCAGCCCCCGGTTTCTGGGCGACAATCAGCCCCAGCATTTT.

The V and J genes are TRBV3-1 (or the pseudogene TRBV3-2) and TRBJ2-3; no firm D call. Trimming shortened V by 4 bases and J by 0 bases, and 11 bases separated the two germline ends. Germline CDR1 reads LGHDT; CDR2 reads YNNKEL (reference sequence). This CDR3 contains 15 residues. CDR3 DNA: TGTGCCAGCAGCCGCGCAGGTACGAGCACAGATACGCAGTATTTT. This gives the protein CASSRAGTSTDTQYF.

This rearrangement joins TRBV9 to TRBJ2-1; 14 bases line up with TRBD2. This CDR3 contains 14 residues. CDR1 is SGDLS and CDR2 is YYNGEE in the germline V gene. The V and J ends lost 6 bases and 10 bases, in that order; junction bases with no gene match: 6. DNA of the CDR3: TGTGCCAGCACAACGGGACTAGCGGGGGAGGAGCAGTTCTTC. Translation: CASTTGLAGEEQFF.

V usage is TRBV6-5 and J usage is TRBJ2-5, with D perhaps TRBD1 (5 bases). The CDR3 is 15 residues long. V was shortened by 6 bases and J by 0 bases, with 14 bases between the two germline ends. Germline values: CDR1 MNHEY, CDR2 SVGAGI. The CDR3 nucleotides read TGTGCCAGCAGGCCCGCGACAGACAACCAAGAGACCCAGTACTTC. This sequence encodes CASRPATDNQETQYF.

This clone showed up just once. The CDR3 DNA reads TGTGCCAGCAGTCCCTCCTCCGGGGAGCTGTTTTTT. Amino acid sequence: CASSPSSGELFF. The chain uses TRBV6-5 and TRBJ2-2, with unresolved D. This CDR3 contains 12 residues. Trimming took off 5 bases at V and 6 bases at J, with 7 bases between the two ends. Per germline, CDR1 MNHEY and CDR2 SVGAGI.

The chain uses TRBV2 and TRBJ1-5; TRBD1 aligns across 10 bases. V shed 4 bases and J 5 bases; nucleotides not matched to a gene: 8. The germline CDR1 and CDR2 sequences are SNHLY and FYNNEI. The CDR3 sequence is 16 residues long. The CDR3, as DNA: TGTGCCAGCAGTGGAGGGGACAGGGGCCCGTATCAGCCCCAGCATTTT. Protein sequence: CASSGGDRGPYQPQHF.